Listed below are T cell receptor beta chains from one sample, sequenced in a study of regulatory T cells in long-lasting Graves disease. TCRdb re-called the multiplex PCR reads through MiXCR, storing one row per CDR3 protein. The sample holds 350,000 to 500,000 distinct CDR3 sequences, 12% to 15% seen once. These same records also appear under a second study, on T cells in Graves' hyperthyroidism and ophthalmopathy.

Sample: peripheral blood mononuclear cells (PBMCs), taken at new diagnosis, from a patient treated with antithyroid drugs. The receptors were gathered from a woman in her fifties or sixties with Graves disease. Each CDR3 is given with its conserved first and last residue. Fields, in order: CDR3 length, clone size, D gene, J gene, V gene, CDR3 protein, CDR3 DNA. A D gene is named only where the DNA matches it firmly. Clone size is given for some rows only: seen once, a few or many times, or a class if the clone is expanded.

>13|-|TRBD1|TRBJ2-2|TRBV12-3/TRBV12-4
CASRNTGAGELFF
TGTGCCAGCAGGAACACAGGGGCCGGGGAGCTGTTTTTT
>15|few|-|TRBJ1-2|TRBV9
CASSVDVDWNYGYTF
TGTGCCAGCAGCGTAGATGTGGATTGGAACTATGGCTACACCTTC
>15|-|TRBD2|TRBJ2-1|TRBV6-4
CASQSLAGGVNEQFF
TGTGCCAGCCAGTCCCTAGCGGGAGGAGTAAATGAGCAGTTCTTC
>15|-|TRBD1|TRBJ1-6|TRBV28
CASLDRASYNSPLHF
TGTGCCAGCCTTGACAGGGCCTCCTATAATTCACCCCTCCACTTT
>15|few|TRBD1|TRBJ2-3|TRBV5-8
CASSPVGQDTDTQYF
TGTGCCAGCAGCCCGGTGGGACAGGACACAGATACGCAGTATTTT
>15|many|TRBD2|TRBJ2-1|TRBV7-2
CASSWTSGDYNEQFF
TGTGCCAGCAGCTGGACTAGCGGAGACTACAATGAGCAGTTCTTC
>17|many|TRBD2|TRBJ2-3|TRBV27
CASSLGAGFFWEDTQYF
TGTGCCAGCAGTTTGGGAGCGGGGTTTTTTTGGGAAGATACGCAGTATTTT
>18|few|TRBD2|TRBJ2-5|TRBV6-2/TRBV6-3
CASSPPRLKRGGEETQYF
TGTGCCAGCAGTCCACCCCGATTAAAGCGGGGAGGGGAAGAGACCCAGTACTTC
>11|many|-|TRBJ2-7|TRBV2
CASAGVYEQYF
TGTGCCAGCGCCGGGGTCTACGAGCAGTACTTC
>12|many|-|TRBJ1-5|TRBV12-3/TRBV12-4
CASKGGGQPQHF
TGTGCCAGCAAGGGTGGGGGTCAGCCCCAGCATTTT
>13|few|-|TRBJ1-1|TRBV20-1
CSAETVGNTEAFF
TGCAGTGCCGAGACGGTTGGGAACACTGAAGCTTTCTTT
>19|few|TRBD1|TRBJ2-1|TRBV20-1
CSAATGTGLLGSSYNEQFF
TGCAGTGCCGCCACCGGGACAGGGCTTCTCGGCAGCTCCTACAATGAGCAGTTCTTC
>13|-|-|TRBJ2-7|TRBV3-1
CASGRPSSYEQYF
TGTGCCAGTGGGAGGCCAAGCTCCTACGAGCAGTACTTC
>17|many|TRBD2|TRBJ2-7|TRBV28
CASSSRVGTSSVYEQYF
TGTGCCAGCAGTTCAAGAGTCGGGACTAGCAGTGTCTACGAGCAGTACTTC
>15|many|TRBD2|TRBJ2-7|TRBV6-2/TRBV6-3
CASSYGGSATYEQYF
TGTGCCAGCAGTTACGGCGGGAGCGCCACCTACGAGCAGTACTTC
>17|few|-|TRBJ2-6|TRBV19
CASSIEGLKTGANVLTF
TGTGCCAGTAGTATCGAGGGCCTGAAGACCGGGGCCAACGTCCTGACTTTC
>13|many|-|TRBJ1-1|TRBV18
CASSPLPDTEAFF
TGTGCCAGCTCACCCCTCCCGGACACTGAAGCTTTCTTT
>13|many|-|TRBJ2-5|TRBV29-1
CSVVHGIKETQYF
TGCAGCGTTGTGCACGGGATCAAAGAGACCCAGTACTTC
>16|few|TRBD1|TRBJ2-1|TRBV10-3
CAISESTGGSYNEQFF
TGTGCCATCAGTGAGTCGACAGGGGGCTCCTACAATGAGCAGTTCTTC
>15|many|-|TRBJ2-7|TRBV28
CASRRTQGVSAEQYF
TGTGCCAGCAGACGGACTCAGGGTGTTTCGGCCGAGCAGTACTTC
>17|many|TRBD2|TRBJ2-1|TRBV11-2
CASSFGGRTHSYNEQFF
TGTGCCAGCAGCTTCGGCGGGAGAACACACTCCTACAATGAGCAGTTCTTC
>16|-|-|TRBJ2-2|TRBV5-1
CASSLRQGQSTGELFF
TGCGCCAGCAGCTTGAGGCAGGGTCAGAGCACCGGGGAGCTGTTTTTT
>17|many|-|TRBJ1-1|TRBV5-1
CASSLESRELQNTEAFF
TGCGCCAGCAGCTTGGAATCGAGGGAGCTTCAGAACACTGAAGCTTTCTTT
>14|few|-|TRBJ2-5|TRBV27
CASSLSGWQETQYF
TGTGCCAGCAGTTTATCTGGGTGGCAAGAGACCCAGTACTTC
>15|-|-|TRBJ2-7|TRBV7-9
CASSREGGSAYEQYF
TGTGCCAGCAGCAGAGAGGGGGGAAGCGCATACGAGCAGTACTTC
>15|-|-|TRBJ2-7|TRBV5-6
CASSQWDPLSYEQYF
TGTGCCAGCAGCCAATGGGACCCTTTGAGTTACGAGCAGTACTTC
>13|many|-|TRBJ2-5|TRBV18
CASSPRNQETQYF
TGTGCCAGCTCACCCCGAAACCAAGAGACCCAGTACTTC
>15|many|-|TRBJ2-3|TRBV11-3
CASSLDSRDADTQYF
TGTGCCAGCAGCTTAGATTCCAGGGATGCGGATACGCAGTATTTT